This TCR beta chain is drawn from a study of cytomegalovirus exposure and HLA in healthy donors. Findings of the study overall: It was reported that TCR beta sequences correctly inferred the HLA-A and HLA-B alleles for most subjects. Further analysis, carried out later, found HLA-associated TCR beta chains more clonally expanded than equally common other chains.

CDR1 is SNHLY, CDR2 FYNNEI, per germline. V lost 0 bases, J lost 8 bases, and 8 bases lay in between. The CDR3 totals 13 residues. PCR used 60 Vbeta primers and 13 Jbeta primers. Assay used: immunoSEQ multiplex PCR; TCRdb lists only in-frame clones, some missing. The sample lists under 150,000 clones, roughly four fifths occurring once. To note about this clone: Its antigen is still unknown.

The TCR was taken from a male donor in good health and CMV-seronegative. The sequencing input was PBMCs. This chain uses TRBV2 with TRBJ2-1, with no clear D. In DNA form, the CDR3 reads TGTGCCAGCAGTGAAGCAGACGGGTATGAGCAGTTCTTC. Translating gives CASSEADGYEQFF.